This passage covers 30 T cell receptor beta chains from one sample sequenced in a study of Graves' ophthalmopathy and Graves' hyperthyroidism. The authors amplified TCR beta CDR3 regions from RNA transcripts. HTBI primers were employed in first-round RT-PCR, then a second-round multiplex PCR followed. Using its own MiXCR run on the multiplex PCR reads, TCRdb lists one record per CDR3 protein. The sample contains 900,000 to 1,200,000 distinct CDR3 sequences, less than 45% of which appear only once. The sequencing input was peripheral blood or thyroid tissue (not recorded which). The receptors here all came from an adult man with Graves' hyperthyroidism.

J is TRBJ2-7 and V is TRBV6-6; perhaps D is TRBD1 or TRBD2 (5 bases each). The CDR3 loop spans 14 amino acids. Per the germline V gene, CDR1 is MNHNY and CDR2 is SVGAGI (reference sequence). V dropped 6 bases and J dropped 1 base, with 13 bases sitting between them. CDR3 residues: CASRGESLSYEQYF. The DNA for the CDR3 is TGTGCCAGCAGAGGGGAGTCCCTATCCTACGAGCAGTACTTC.

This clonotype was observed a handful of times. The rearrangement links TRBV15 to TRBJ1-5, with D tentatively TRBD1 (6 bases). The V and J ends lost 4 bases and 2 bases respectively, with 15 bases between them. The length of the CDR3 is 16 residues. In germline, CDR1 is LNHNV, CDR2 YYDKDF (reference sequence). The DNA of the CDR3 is TGTGCCACCAGCAACTTACTTCCAGGGGGCAATCAGCCCCAGCATTTT. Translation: CATSNLLPGGNQPQHF.

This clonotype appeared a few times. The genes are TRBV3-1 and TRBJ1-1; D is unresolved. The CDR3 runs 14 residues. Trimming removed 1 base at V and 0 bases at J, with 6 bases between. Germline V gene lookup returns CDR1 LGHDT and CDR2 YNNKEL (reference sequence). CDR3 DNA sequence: TGTGCCAGCAGCCAAGTCACCATGAACACTGAAGCTTTCTTT. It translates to CASSQVTMNTEAFF.

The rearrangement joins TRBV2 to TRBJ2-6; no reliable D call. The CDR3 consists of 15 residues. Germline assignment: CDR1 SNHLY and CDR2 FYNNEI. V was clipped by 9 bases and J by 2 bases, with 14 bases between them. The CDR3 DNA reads TGTGCCAGTAAAGTGGCCCGGGCTGGGGCCAACGTCCTGACTTTC. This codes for CASKVARAGANVLTF. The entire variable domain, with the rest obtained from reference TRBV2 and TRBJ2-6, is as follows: EPEVTQTPSHQVTQMGQEVILRCVPISNHLYFYWYRQILGQKVEFLVSFYNNEISEKSEIFDDQFSVERPDGSNFTLKIRSTKLEDSAMYFCASKVARAGANVLTFGAGSRLTVL.

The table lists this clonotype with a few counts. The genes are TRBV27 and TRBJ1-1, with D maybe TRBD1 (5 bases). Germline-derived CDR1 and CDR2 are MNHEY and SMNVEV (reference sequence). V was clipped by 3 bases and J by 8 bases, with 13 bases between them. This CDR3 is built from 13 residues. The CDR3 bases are TGTGCCAGCAGTTTGGGTTTGGGGGGGGAAGCTTTCTTT. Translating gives CASSLGLGGEAFF.

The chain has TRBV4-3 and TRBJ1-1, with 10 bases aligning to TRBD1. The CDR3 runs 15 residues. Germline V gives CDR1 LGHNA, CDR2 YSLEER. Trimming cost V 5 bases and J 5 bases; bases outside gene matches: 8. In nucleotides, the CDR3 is TGCGCCAGCAGCAAGGCGGGACAGGGGCGGACTGAAGCTTTCTTT. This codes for CASSKAGQGRTEAFF.

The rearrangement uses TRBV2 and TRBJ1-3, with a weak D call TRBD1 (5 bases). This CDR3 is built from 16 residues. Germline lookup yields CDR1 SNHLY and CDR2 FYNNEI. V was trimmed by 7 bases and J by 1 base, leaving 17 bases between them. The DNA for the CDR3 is TGTGCCAGCAACCCCGGGGGGGGATATTCTGGAAACACCATATATTTT. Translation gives CASNPGGGYSGNTIYF.

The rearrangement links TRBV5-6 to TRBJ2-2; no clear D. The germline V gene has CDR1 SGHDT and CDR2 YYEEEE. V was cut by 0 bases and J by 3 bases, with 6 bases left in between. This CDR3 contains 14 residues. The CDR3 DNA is TGTGCCAGCAGCTTGGACACCTACACCGGGGAGCTGTTTTTT. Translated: CASSLDTYTGELFF.

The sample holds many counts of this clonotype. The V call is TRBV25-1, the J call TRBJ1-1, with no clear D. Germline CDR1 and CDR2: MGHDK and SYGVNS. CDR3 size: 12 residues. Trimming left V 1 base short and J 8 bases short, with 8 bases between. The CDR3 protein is CASSESVEEAFF. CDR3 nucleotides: TGTGCCAGCAGTGAATCGGTCGAAGAAGCTTTCTTT.

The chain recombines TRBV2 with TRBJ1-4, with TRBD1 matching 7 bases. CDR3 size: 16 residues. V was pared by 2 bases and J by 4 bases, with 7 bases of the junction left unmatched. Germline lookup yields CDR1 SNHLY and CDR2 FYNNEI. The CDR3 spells CASSEPRGESNEKLFF. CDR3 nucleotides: TGTGCCAGCAGTGAACCCAGGGGGGAGAGTAATGAAAAACTGTTTTTT.

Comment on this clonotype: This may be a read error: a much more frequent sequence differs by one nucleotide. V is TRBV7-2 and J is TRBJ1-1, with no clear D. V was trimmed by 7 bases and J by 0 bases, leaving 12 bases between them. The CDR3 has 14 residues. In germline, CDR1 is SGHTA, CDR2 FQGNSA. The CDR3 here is CASTLTLMNTEAFF. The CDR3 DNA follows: TGTGCCAGCACCCTTACCCTAATGAACACTGAAGCTTTCTTT.

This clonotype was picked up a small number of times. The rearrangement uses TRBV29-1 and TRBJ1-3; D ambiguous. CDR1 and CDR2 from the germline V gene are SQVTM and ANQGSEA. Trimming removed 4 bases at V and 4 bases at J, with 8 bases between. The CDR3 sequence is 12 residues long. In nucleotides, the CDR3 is TGCAGCGTTGGTGGGCTCGGAAACACCATATATTTT. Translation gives CSVGGLGNTIYF.

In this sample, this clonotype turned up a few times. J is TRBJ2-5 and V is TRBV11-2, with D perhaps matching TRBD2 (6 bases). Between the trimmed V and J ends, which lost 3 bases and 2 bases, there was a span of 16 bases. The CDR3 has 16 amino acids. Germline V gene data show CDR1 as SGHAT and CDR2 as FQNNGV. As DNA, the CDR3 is TGTGCCAGCAGCTTTATACCCCGGGACTGGCAAGAGACCCAGTACTTC. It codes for CASSFIPRDWQETQYF. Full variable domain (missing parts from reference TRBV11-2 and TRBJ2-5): EAGVAQSPRYKIIEKRQSVAFWCNPISGHATLYWYQQILGQGPKLLIQFQNNGVVDDSQLPKDRFSAERLKGVDSTLKIQPAKLEDSAVYLCASSFIPRDWQETQYFGPGTRLLVL.

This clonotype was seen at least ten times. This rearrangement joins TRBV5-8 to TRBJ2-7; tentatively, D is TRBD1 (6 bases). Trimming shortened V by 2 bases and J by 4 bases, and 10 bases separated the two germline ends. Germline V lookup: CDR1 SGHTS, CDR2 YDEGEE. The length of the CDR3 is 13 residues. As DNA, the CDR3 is TGTGCCAGCAGCTTAATACAGGGTTACGAGCAGTACTTC. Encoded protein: CASSLIQGYEQYF.

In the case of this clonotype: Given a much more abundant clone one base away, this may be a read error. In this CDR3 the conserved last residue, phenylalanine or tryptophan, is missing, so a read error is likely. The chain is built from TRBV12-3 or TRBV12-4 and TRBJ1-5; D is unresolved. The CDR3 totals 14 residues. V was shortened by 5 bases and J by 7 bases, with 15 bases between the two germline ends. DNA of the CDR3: TGTGCCAGCAGTCCCTCGGGCGGTGGGCAGCCCCAGCATTCT. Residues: CASSPSGGGQPQHS.

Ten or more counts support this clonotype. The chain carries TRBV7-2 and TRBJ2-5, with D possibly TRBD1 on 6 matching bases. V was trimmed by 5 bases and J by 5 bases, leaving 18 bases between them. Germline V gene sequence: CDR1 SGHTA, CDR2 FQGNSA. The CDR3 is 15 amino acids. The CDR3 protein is CASSTHRVGVETQYF. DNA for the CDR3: TGTGCCAGCAGCACCCACAGGGTTGGGGTGGAGACCCAGTACTTC.

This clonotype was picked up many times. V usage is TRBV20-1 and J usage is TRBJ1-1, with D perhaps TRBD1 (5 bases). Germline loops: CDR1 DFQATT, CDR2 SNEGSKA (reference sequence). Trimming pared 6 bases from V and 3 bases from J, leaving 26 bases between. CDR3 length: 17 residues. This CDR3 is CSAQYLLGAGEDTEAFF. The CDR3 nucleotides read TGCAGTGCCCAGTATCTTCTCGGGGCCGGGGAGGACACTGAAGCTTTCTTT.

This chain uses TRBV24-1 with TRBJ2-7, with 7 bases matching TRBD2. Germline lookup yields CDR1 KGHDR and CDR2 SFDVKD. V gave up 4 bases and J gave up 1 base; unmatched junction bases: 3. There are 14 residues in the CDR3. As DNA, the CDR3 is TGTGCCACCAGTGAGGAGCGGGGATCCTACGAGCAGTACTTC. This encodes CATSEERGSYEQYF.

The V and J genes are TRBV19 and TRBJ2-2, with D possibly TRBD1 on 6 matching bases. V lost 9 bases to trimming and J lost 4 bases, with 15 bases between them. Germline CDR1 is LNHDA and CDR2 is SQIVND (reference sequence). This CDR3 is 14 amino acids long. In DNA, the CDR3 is TGTGCCAGCGAACAGGGTTTGGGCACCGGGGAGCTGTTTTTT. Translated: CASEQGLGTGELFF.

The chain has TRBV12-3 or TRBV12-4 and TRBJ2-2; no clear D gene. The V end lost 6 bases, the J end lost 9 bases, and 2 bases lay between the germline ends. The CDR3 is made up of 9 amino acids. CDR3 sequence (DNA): TGTGCCAGCAGCCGGGAGCTGTTTTTT. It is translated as CASSRELFF.

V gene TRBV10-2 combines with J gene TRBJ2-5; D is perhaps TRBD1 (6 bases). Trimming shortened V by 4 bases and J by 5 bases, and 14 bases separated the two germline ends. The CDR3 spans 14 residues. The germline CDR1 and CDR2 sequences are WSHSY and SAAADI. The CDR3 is CASSAGQLTETQYF. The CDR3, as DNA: TGCGCCAGCAGTGCCGGACAGCTCACGGAGACCCAGTACTTC.

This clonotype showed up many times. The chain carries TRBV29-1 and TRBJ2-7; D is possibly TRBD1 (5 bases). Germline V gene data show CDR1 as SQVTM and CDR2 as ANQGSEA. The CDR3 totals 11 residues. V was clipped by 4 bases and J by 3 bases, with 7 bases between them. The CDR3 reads CSVGQNYEQYF. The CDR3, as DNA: TGCAGCGTTGGACAGAACTACGAGCAGTACTTC.

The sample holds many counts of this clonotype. The CDR3 region has the DNA TGTGCCAGCAGCATGGAATTAGCGGGGGCCTACGAGCAGTACTTC. Protein sequence: CASSMELAGAYEQYF. The J gene is TRBJ2-7, the V gene TRBV7-2; 9 nucleotides line up with TRBD2. The length of the CDR3 is 15 residues. Trimming at V came to 5 bases and at J to 2 bases, leaving 7 bases not matched to a gene. Per germline, CDR1 SGHTA and CDR2 FQGNSA. The full variable domain, rest sourced from reference TRBV7-2 and TRBJ2-7, is GAGVSQSPSNKVTEKGKDVELRCDPISGHTALYWYRQSLGQGLEFLIYFQGNSAPDKSGLPSDRFSAERTGGSVSTLTIQRTQQEDSAVYLCASSMELAGAYEQYFGPGTRLTVT.

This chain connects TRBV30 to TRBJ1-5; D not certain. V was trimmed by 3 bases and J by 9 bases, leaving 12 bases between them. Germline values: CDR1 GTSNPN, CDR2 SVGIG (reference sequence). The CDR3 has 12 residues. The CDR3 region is CAWSGPPGPQHF. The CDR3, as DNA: TGTGCCTGGAGCGGACCTCCCGGGCCCCAGCATTTT. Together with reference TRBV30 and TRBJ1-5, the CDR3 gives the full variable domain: SQTIHQWPATLVQPVGSPLSLECTVEGTSNPNLYWYRQAAGRGLQLLFYSVGIGQISSEVPQNLSASRPQDRQFILSSKKLLLSDSGFYLCAWSGPPGPQHFGDGTRLSIL.

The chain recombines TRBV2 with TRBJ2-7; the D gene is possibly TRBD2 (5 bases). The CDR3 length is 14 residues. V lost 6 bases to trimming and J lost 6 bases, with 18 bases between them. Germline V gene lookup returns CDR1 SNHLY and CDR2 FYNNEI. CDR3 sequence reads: CASSFAAVLPEQYF. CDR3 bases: TGTGCCAGCAGCTTCGCAGCGGTCCTCCCCGAGCAGTACTTC.

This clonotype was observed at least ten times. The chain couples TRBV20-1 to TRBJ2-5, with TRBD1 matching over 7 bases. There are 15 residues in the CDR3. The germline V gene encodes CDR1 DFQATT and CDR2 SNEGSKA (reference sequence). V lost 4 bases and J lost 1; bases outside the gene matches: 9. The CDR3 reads CSATDLTGTQETQYF. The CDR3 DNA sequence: TGCAGTGCTACGGACCTGACAGGGACCCAAGAGACCCAGTACTTC.

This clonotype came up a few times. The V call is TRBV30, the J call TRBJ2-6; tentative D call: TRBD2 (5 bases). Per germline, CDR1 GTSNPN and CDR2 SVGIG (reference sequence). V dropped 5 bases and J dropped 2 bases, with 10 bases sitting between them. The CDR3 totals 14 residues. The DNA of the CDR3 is TGTGCCTGGGATAATAGCGCTGGGGCCAACGTCCTGACTTTC. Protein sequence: CAWDNSAGANVLTF.

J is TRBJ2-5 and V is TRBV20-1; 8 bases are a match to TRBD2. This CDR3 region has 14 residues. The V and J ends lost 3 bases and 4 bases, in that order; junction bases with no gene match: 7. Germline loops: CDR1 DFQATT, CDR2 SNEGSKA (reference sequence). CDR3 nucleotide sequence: TGCAGTGCTAGTAACCTAGCGGGTCGAGAGACCCAGTACTTC. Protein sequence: CSASNLAGRETQYF.

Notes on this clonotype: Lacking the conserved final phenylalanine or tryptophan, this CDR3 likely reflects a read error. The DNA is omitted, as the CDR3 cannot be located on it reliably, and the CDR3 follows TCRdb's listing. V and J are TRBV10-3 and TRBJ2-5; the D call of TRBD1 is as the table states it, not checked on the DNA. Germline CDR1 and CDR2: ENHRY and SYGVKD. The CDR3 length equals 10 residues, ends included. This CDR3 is CAIRQGAQNT.

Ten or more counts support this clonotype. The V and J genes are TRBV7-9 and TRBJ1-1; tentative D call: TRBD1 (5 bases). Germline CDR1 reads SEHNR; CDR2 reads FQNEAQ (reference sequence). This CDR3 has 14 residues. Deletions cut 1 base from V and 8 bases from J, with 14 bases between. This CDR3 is CASSLEGGAAEAFF. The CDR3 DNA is TGTGCCAGCAGCTTAGAGGGAGGGGCAGCCGAAGCTTTCTTT.